The 7 T cell receptor beta chains below all came from one sample that was sequenced in a study of cytomegalovirus exposure and HLA in healthy donors. Amplification used 60 Vbeta primers and 13 Jbeta primers. Sequencing used immunoSEQ multiplex PCR; TCRdb keeps in-frame clones, though not all of them. The sample totals under 65,000 clones. Input material: PBMCs. These receptors all come from a middle-aged woman in good health and CMV-seronegative.

The J gene is TRBJ1-2, the V gene TRBV5-1, with D tentatively TRBD1 (5 bases). Germline V lookup: CDR1 SGHRS, CDR2 YFSETQ. Trimming took 4 bases from V and 6 from J, leaving 16 bases between them. The CDR3 runs to 14 residues. CDR3 sequence: CASSPVPPGDGYTF. CDR3 in DNA: TGCGCCAGCAGCCCCGTCCCCCCGGGGGATGGCTACACCTTC.

The V call is TRBV4-3, the J call TRBJ1-2; TRBD1 might be the D (5 bases). This CDR3 comprises 13 residues. Germline CDR1 and CDR2: LGHNA and YSLEER. Between the trimmed V and J ends, which lost 1 base and 6 bases, there was a span of 9 bases. The CDR3 spells CASSQVQGHGYTF. The DNA of the CDR3 is TGCGCCAGCAGCCAAGTTCAGGGCCATGGCTACACCTTC.

On this clone itself: Other nucleotide sequences from this sample produce the same CDR3. The gene calls are TRBV11-3 and TRBJ1-1; possibly TRBD1 for D (5 bases). Trimming shortened V by 3 bases and J by 5 bases, and 10 bases separated the two germline ends. CDR1 and CDR2 from the germline V gene are SGHNT and YENEEA. This CDR3 comprises 13 residues. Here the CDR3 reads CASSLGRATEAFF. For the CDR3, the DNA is TGTGCCAGCAGCTTGGGCAGGGCGACTGAAGCTTTCTTT.

The chain joins TRBV18 to TRBJ1-2; the D gene is possibly TRBD1 (5 bases). This CDR3 has 15 amino acids. Trimming took off 8 bases at V and 4 bases at J, with 20 bases between the two ends. Germline CDR1 is KGHSH and CDR2 is LQKENI. In DNA, the CDR3 is TGTGCCAGCGCAACTCTACCACAGGTCGGCTATGGCTACACCTTC. Translation gives CASATLPQVGYGYTF. Supplemented by reference TRBV18 and TRBJ1-2, the full variable domain reads NAGVMQNPRHLVRRRGQEARLRCSPMKGHSHVYWYRQLPEEGLKFMVYLQKENIIDESGMPKERFSAEFPKEGPSILRIQQVVRGDSAAYFCASATLPQVGYGYTFGSGTRLTVV.

CDR3 DNA: TGTGCCAGTAGTATAAGCGGGGGGACTTACGAGCAGTACTTC. This translates into CASSISGGTYEQYF. V gene TRBV19 combines with J gene TRBJ2-7; 9 bases line up with TRBD2. Per germline, CDR1 LNHDA and CDR2 SQIVND (reference sequence). Trimming took 2 bases from V and 4 from J; bases not matched to a gene: 3. The CDR3 consists of 14 residues.

The rearrangement links TRBV30 to TRBJ1-2; D not resolved. The CDR3 runs 13 residues. Trimming shortened V by 3 bases and J by 0 bases, and 8 bases separated the two germline ends. The germline gives CDR1 GTSNPN, CDR2 SVGIG (reference sequence). The CDR3 DNA follows: TGTGCCTGGAGGAGCTACGCTAACTATGGCTACACCTTC. It is translated as CAWRSYANYGYTF.

CDR3 nucleotides: TGCGCCAGCAGCGCAGGGGGTCAGAACACTGAAGCTTTCTTT. The encoded protein is CASSAGGQNTEAFF. J is TRBJ1-1 and V is TRBV4-3; 7 nucleotides agree with TRBD1. The V gene end was trimmed by 5 bases and the J gene end by 1 base; junction bases not matched to a gene: 4. This CDR3 has 14 residues. Looked up from germline, CDR1 is LGHNA and CDR2 is YSLEER.